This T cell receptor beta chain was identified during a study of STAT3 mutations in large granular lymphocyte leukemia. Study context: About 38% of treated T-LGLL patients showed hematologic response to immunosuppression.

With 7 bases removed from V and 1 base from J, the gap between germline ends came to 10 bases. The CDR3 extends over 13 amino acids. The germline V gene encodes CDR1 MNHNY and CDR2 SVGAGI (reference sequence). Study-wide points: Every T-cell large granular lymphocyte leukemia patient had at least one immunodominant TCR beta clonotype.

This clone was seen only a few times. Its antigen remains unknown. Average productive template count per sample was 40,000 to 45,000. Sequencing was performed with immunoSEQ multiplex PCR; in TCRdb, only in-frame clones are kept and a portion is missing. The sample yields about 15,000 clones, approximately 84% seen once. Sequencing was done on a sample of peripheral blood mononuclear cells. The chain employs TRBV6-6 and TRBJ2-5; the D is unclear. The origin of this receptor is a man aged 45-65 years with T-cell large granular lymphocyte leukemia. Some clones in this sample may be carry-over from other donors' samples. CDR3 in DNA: TGTGCCAGCACAAGACAACCCCAAGAGACCCAGTACTTC. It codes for CASTRQPQETQYF.